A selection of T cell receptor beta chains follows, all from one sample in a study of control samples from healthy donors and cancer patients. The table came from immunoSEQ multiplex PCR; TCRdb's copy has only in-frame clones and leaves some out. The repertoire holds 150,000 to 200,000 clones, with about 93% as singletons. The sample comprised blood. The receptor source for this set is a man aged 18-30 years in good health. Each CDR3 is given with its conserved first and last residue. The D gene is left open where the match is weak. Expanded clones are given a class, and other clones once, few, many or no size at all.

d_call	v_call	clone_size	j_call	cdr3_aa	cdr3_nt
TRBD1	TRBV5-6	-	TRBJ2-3	CASSRGDRVVDTQYF	TGTGCCAGCAGCCGCGGTGACAGGGTAGTAGATACGCAGTATTTT
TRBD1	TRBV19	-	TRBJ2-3	CASSPDRGLTDTQYF	TGTGCCAGTAGTCCTGACAGGGGGTTAACAGATACGCAGTATTTT
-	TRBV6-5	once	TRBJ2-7	CASVRAAQSYEQYF	TGTGCCAGCGTAAGGGCCGCCCAATCCTACGAGCAGTACTTC
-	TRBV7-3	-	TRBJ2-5	CASSLRARETQYF	TGTGCCAGCAGCTTAAGGGCGAGGGAGACCCAGTACTTC
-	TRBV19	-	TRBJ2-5	CASSKAGLAETQYF	TGTGCCAGTAGTAAGGCGGGACTCGCGGAGACCCAGTACTTC
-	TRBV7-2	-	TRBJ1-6	CASSARDNYNSPLHF	TGTGCCAGCAGCGCCCGGGACAACTATAATTCACCCCTCCACTTT
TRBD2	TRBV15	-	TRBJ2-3	CATSRGRSGGGLDTQYF	TGTGCCACCAGCAGAGGTCGGAGCGGGGGCGGTCTGGATACGCAGTATTTT
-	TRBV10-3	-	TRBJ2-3	CAISGNSGTDTQYF	TGTGCCATCAGTGGAAACAGTGGCACAGATACGCAGTATTTT
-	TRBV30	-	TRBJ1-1	CACWAGGAYEAFF	TGTGCCTGCTGGGCCGGGGGCGCTTATGAAGCTTTCTTT
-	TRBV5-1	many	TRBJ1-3	CASSLGSSGNTIYF	TGCGCCAGCAGCTTGGGGAGCTCTGGAAACACCATATATTTT
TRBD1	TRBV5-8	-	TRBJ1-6	CASSLGQGDSPLHF	TGTGCCAGCAGCTTGGGACAGGGTGATTCACCCCTCCACTTT
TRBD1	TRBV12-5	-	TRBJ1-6	CASGGGEGARSPLHF	TGTGCTAGTGGTGGAGGGGAGGGGGCGCGATCACCCCTCCACTTT
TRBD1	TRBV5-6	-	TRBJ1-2	CASSFGTVYGYTF	TGTGCCAGCAGTTTTGGGACAGTCTATGGCTACACCTTC
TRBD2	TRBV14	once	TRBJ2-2	CASSHVASGPTGELFF	TGTGCCAGCAGCCATGTTGCTAGCGGGCCCACCGGGGAGCTGTTTTTT
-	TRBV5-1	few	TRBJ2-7	CASSLVTESSYEQYF	TGCGCCAGCAGCTTGGTGACAGAAAGCTCCTACGAGCAGTACTTC
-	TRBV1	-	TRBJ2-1	CTSSPQGLASRNEQFF	TGCACCAGCAGCCCACAGGGACTAGCCAGCCGCAATGAGCAGTTCTTC
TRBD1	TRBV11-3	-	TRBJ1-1	CASSQRDRAGTEAFF	TGTGCCAGCAGCCAACGGGACAGGGCAGGGACTGAAGCTTTCTTT
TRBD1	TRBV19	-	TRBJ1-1	CASSIGQGAEAFF	TGTGCCAGTAGTATAGGACAGGGGGCTGAAGCTTTCTTT
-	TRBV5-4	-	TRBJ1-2	CASSPDRTLYYGYTF	TGTGCCAGCAGCCCAGATAGGACTCTTTACTATGGCTACACCTTC
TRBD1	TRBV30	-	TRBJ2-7	CAWSATGVGYEQYF	TGTGCCTGGAGTGCGACAGGGGTCGGCTACGAGCAGTACTTC
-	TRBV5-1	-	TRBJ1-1	CASSLGTEAFF	TGCGCCAGCAGCTTGGGGACCGAAGCTTTCTTT
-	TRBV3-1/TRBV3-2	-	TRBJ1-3	CASSRIGRGNTIYF	TGTGCCAGCAGTAGGATCGGGCGTGGAAACACCATATATTTT
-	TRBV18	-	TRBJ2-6	CASSPPSLSGANVLTF	TGTGCCAGCTCACCACCGTCACTCTCTGGGGCCAACGTCCTGACTTTC
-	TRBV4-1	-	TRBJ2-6	CASRRSQANSGANVLTF	TGCGCCAGCCGCCGCTCCCAGGCTAACTCTGGGGCCAACGTCCTGACTTTC
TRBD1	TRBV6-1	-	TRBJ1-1	CASSEYEGTGSEKAFF	TGTGCCAGCAGTGAATACGAGGGGACAGGGTCGGAAAAAGCTTTCTTT
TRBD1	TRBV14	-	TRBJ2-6	CASSQVAFWTGSSGANVLTF	TGTGCCAGCAGCCAAGTGGCCTTCTGGACAGGGAGCTCTGGGGCCAACGTCCTGACTTTC
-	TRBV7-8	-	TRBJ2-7	CASSLVNSYEQYF	TGTGCCAGCAGCTTAGTTAATTCCTACGAGCAGTACTTC
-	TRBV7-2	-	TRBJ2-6	CASSLRMRTGANVLTF	TGTGCCAGCAGCTTAAGGATGCGGACCGGGGCCAACGTCCTGACTTTC
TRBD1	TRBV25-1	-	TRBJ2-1	CASSPDRVAYNEQFF	TGTGCCAGCAGTCCGGACAGGGTGGCCTACAATGAGCAGTTCTTC